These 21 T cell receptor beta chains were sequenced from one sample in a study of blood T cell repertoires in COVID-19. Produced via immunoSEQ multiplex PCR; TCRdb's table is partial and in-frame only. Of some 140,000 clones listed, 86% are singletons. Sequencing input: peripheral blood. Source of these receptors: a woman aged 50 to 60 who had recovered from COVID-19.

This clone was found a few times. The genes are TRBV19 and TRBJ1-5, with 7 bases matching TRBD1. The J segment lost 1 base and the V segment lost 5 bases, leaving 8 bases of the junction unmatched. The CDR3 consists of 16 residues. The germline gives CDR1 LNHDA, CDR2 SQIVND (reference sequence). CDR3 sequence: CASSQGVGRSNQPQHF. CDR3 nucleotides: TGTGCCAGTAGTCAGGGGGTGGGTCGAAGCAATCAGCCCCAGCATTTT.

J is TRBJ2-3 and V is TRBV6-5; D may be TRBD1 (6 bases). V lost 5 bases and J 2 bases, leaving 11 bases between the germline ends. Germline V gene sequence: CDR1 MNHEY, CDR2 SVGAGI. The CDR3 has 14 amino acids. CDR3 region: CASSTDRFTDTQYF. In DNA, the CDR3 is TGTGCCAGCAGTACCGACAGGTTCACAGATACGCAGTATTTT.

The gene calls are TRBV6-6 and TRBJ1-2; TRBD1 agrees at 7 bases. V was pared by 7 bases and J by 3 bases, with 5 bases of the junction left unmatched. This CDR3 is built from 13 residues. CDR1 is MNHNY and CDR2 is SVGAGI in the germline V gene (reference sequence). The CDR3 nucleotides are TGTGCCAGCACCAACAGGGGTCACTATGGCTACACCTTC. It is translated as CASTNRGHYGYTF.

The DNA for the CDR3 is TGTGCCTCAATTAGGATCGGGTATGGCTACACCTTC. It yields the protein CASIRIGYGYTF. This chain links TRBV2 with TRBJ1-2; D ambiguous. Germline-derived CDR1 and CDR2 are SNHLY and FYNNEI. The CDR3 extends over 12 amino acids. V lost 11 bases and J lost 5, with 15 bases in between.

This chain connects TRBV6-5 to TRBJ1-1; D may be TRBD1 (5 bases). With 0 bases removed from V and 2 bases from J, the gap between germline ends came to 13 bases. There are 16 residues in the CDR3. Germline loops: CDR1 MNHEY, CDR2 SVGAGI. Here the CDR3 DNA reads TGTGCCAGCAGTTACTCCTTTCAGGGTCTCAACACTGAAGCTTTCTTT. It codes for CASSYSFQGLNTEAFF.

As DNA, the CDR3 is TGTGCCAGCAGCTCACCGTCCGCCGAGCGGCTAAGTGGCTACACCTTC. Amino acid sequence: CASSSPSAERLSGYTF. V gene TRBV7-2 combines with J gene TRBJ1-2, with D unclear. Germline CDR1 SGHTA, CDR2 FQGNSA. The CDR3 is 16 residues long. V was pared by 4 bases and J by 7 bases, with 22 bases between.

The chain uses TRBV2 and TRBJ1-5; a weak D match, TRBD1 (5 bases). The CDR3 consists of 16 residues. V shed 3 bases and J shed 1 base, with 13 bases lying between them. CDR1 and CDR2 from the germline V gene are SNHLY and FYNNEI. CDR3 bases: TGTGCCAGCAGTGAGAGGGGACTCGGGAGCAATCAGCCCCAGCATTTT. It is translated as CASSERGLGSNQPQHF.

The CDR3 protein is CAWGTSSYNEQFF. CDR3 nucleotide sequence: TGTGCCTGGGGTACTAGCTCCTACAATGAGCAGTTCTTC. The chain links TRBV30 to TRBJ2-1; TRBD2 might be the D (5 bases). The V and J ends lost 5 bases and 0 bases respectively, with 8 bases between them. CDR1 GTSNPN and CDR2 SVGIG come from the germline V gene (reference sequence). The CDR3 spans 13 residues.

Here the CDR3 DNA reads TGTGCCACCTCAGGGCAGGGGAGGGCCTCGTACGAGCAGTACTTC. As protein: CATSGQGRASYEQYF. The chain combines TRBV6-6 with TRBJ2-7, with D possibly TRBD2 on 7 matching bases. This CDR3 has 15 residues. V was trimmed by 10 bases and J by 4 bases, leaving 23 bases between them. Germline values: CDR1 MNHNY, CDR2 SVGAGI (reference sequence).

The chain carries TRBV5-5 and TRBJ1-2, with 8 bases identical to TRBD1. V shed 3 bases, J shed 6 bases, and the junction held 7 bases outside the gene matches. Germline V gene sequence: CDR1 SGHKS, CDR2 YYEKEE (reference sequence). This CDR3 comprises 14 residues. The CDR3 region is CASSSTGDGDGYTF. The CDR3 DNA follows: TGTGCCAGCAGCTCGACAGGGGACGGGGATGGCTACACCTTC. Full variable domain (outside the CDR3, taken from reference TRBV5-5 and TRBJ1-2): DAGVTQSPTHLIKTRGQQVTLRCSPISGHKSVSWYQQVLGQGPQFIFQYYEKEERGRGNFPDRFSARQFPNYSSELNVNALLLGDSALYLCASSSTGDGDGYTFGSGTRLTVV.

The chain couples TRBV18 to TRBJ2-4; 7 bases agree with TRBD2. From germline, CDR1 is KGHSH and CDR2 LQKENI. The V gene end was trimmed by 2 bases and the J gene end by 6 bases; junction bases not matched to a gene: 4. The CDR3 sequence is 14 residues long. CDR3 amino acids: CASSPSGVGNIQYF. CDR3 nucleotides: TGTGCCAGCTCACCAAGCGGGGTAGGAAACATTCAGTACTTC.

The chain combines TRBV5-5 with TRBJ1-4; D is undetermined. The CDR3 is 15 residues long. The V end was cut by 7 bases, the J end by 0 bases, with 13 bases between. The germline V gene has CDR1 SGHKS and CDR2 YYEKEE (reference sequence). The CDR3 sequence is CASAATSPTNEKLFF. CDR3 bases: TGTGCCAGCGCGGCCACGAGCCCAACTAATGAAAAACTGTTTTTT.

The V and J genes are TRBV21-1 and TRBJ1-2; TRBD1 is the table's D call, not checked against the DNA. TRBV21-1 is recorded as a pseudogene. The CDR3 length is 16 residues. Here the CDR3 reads CASSNSGTGTNYGYTF. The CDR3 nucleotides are TGTGCCAGCAGCAACTCTGGGACAGGGACTAACTATGGCTACACCTTC.

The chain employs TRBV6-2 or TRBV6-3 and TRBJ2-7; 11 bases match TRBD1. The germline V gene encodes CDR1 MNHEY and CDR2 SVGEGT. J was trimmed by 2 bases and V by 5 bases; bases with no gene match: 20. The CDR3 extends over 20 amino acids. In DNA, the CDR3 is TGTGCCAGCAGTAAACCCCCGGGACAGGGGGAAAGCGGGTCCCCCTACGAGCAGTACTTC. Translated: CASSKPPGQGESGSPYEQYF.

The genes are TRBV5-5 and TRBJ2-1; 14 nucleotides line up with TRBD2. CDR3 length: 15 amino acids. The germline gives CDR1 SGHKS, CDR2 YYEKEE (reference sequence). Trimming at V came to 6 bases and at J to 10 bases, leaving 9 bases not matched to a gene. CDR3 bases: TGTGCCAGCAACCCGGGACTAGCGGGGGTTGGCGAGCAGTTCTTC. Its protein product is CASNPGLAGVGEQFF. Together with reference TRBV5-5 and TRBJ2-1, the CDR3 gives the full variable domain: DAGVTQSPTHLIKTRGQQVTLRCSPISGHKSVSWYQQVLGQGPQFIFQYYEKEERGRGNFPDRFSARQFPNYSSELNVNALLLGDSALYLCASNPGLAGVGEQFFGPGTRLTVL.

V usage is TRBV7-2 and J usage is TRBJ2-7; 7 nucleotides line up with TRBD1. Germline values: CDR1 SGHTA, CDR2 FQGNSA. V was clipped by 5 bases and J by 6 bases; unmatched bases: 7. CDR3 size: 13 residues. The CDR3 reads CASSPQQGFEQYF. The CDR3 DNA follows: TGTGCCAGCAGCCCTCAACAGGGGTTCGAGCAGTACTTC.

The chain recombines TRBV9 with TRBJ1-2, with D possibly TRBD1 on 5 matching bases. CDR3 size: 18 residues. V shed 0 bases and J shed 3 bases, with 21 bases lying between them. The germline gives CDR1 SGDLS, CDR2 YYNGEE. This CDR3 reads CASSVAAGLPQKDYGYTF. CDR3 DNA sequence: TGTGCCAGCAGCGTAGCGGCGGGGCTCCCCCAGAAGGACTATGGCTACACCTTC.

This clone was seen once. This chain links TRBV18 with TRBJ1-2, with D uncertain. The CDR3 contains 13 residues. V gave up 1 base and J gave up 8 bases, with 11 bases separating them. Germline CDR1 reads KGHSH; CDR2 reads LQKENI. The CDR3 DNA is TGTGCCAGCTCACCACAAGGGAGTGCGGGCTACACCTTC. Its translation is CASSPQGSAGYTF.

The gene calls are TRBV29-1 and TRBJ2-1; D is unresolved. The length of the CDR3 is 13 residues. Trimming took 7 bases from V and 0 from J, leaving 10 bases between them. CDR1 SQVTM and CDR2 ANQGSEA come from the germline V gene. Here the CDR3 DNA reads TGCAGCGCGATCCTAACCTCCTACAATGAGCAGTTCTTC. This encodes CSAILTSYNEQFF.

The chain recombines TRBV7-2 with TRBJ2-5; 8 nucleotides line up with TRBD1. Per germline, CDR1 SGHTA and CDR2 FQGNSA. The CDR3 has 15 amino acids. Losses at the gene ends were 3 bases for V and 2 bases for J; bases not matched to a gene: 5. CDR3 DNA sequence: TGTGCCAGCAGCTTGGCAGGGGGCGTACAAGAGACCCAGTACTTC. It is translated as CASSLAGGVQETQYF.

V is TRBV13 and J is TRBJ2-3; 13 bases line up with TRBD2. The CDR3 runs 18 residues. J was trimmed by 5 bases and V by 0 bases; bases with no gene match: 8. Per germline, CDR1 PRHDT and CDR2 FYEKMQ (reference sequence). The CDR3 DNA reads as TGTGCCAGCAGCTTAGGCCTTACTAGCGGGGGGGCCAGAGATACGCAGTATTTT. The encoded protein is CASSLGLTSGGARDTQYF.